This T cell receptor beta chain derives from a study of pediatric ulcerative colitis. The CDR3 extends over 13 amino acids. The ends were cut back, 5 bases at V and 5 bases at J, with 10 bases in the middle. Germline V gives CDR1 LNHNV, CDR2 YYDKDF (reference sequence). The rectum was sampled with one to two pinch biopsies at colonoscopy. TCRdb keeps only in-frame clones here, not all; method: immunoSEQ multiplex PCR. The sample has 45,000 to 55,000 clones, more than 60% seen once; the top ten hold roughly 3.4%. The gene calls are TRBV15 and TRBJ2-4; D not resolved. Sequencing input: gut tissue. The TCR comes from a girl under 18 with moderate ulcerative colitis. The CDR3 region has the DNA TGTGCCACCAGCGAAGGTACGGAAAACATTCAGTACTTC. It is translated as CATSEGTENIQYF.